These 5 T cell receptor beta chains came from one sample sequenced in a study of cytomegalovirus exposure and HLA in healthy donors. The PCR contained 60 Vbeta and 13 Jbeta primers. Profiled with immunoSEQ multiplex PCR; TCRdb holds only in-frame clones, not every one. The table has 180,000 or so clones, 70% to 85% seen once. Sequenced input: PBMCs. The receptors come from a boy younger than 10 in good health and CMV-seronegative.

This sequence joins TRBV4-3 and TRBJ2-2; 9 nucleotides line up with TRBD1. The CDR3 has 16 residues. Germline-derived CDR1 and CDR2 are LGHNA and YSLEER. With V trimmed by 4 bases and J by 4 bases, 7 bases remained unmatched. DNA for the CDR3: TGCGCCAGCAGCCCGGGCGACAGGGGGGGCACCGGGGAGCTGTTTTTT. Residues: CASSPGDRGGTGELFF.

The chain has TRBV7-9 and TRBJ1-1; a possible D gene is TRBD1 (5 bases). The V end was cut by 5 bases, the J end by 1 base, with 8 bases between. Germline CDR1 is SEHNR and CDR2 is FQNEAQ (reference sequence). The CDR3 runs to 13 residues. The CDR3: CASSKGQNTEAFF. The DNA for the CDR3 is TGTGCCAGCAGCAAAGGACAGAACACTGAAGCTTTCTTT.

The CDR3 loop reads CASSRGLSTGELFF. The CDR3 DNA follows: TGCGCCAGCAGCCGGGGACTTTCAACCGGGGAGCTGTTTTTT. The chain recombines TRBV4-3 with TRBJ2-2, with a possible D match to TRBD2 (6 bases). The germline V gene encodes CDR1 LGHNA and CDR2 YSLEER. V lost 4 bases, J lost 5 bases, and 11 bases lay in between. The CDR3 totals 14 residues.

The chain combines TRBV9 with TRBJ2-1; 7 bases are shared with TRBD2. CDR1 and CDR2 (germline): SGDLS, YYNGEE. V lost 4 bases and J lost 0; bases outside the gene matches: 7. The CDR3 contains 16 residues. The CDR3 sequence: CASSPAGRSSYNEQFF. The CDR3 DNA follows: TGTGCCAGCAGCCCAGCGGGGAGGAGCTCCTACAATGAGCAGTTCTTC.

The rearrangement joins TRBV5-1 to TRBJ2-5; D is unclear. The V end lost 4 bases, the J end lost 5 bases, and 15 bases lay between the germline ends. The CDR3 runs 14 residues. Germline values: CDR1 SGHRS, CDR2 YFSETQ. This chain's CDR3 is CASSPPSPWETQYF. The DNA of the CDR3 is TGCGCCAGCAGCCCCCCGAGCCCCTGGGAGACCCAGTACTTC.